Presented here are 17 T cell receptor beta chains from one specimen sequenced in a study of blood T cell repertoires in COVID-19 (dated by TCRdb to 2018 to 2020). The library was produced with the immunoSEQ multiplex PCR assay. TCRdb limited this immuneACCESS table to in-frame rearrangements with V and J called. A share of clones is missing; checked studies link under half to unresolved V genes, and the rest is unexplained. The sample records some 200,000 clones, approximately 82% of which are singletons. The ten largest clones capture less than 15% of the sample. Source material: peripheral blood. These receptors all come from a human donor in a cohort sampled during active COVID-19.

J is TRBJ2-3 and V is TRBV24-1; D is perhaps TRBD2 (5 bases). The length of the CDR3 is 15 residues. The ends were cut back, 4 bases at V and 5 bases at J, with 15 bases in the middle. Per germline, CDR1 KGHDR and CDR2 SFDVKD. CDR3 region: CATSDVLGRRDTQYF. CDR3 coding DNA: TGTGCCACCAGTGACGTACTAGGAAGGAGAGATACGCAGTATTTT.

V is TRBV12-3 or TRBV12-4 and J is TRBJ1-2; D is unclear. Trimming cost V 1 base and J 4 bases, with 7 bases left between them. The CDR3 loop spans 13 amino acids. CDR3 in DNA: TGTGCCAGCAGTTTAGAGGAGATCTATGGCTACACCTTC. Protein sequence: CASSLEEIYGYTF.

The chain employs TRBV27 and TRBJ2-3, with a possible D match to TRBD1 (6 bases). The germline V gene has CDR1 MNHEY and CDR2 SMNVEV (reference sequence). V was shortened by 1 base and J by 1 base, with 12 bases between the two germline ends. This CDR3 is built from 16 residues. In DNA form, the CDR3 reads TGTGCCAGCAGTTTATTTGGGGGCCTCGGCACAGATACGCAGTATTTT. Protein sequence: CASSLFGGLGTDTQYF.

This chain joins TRBV7-2 and TRBJ2-7; 11 bases line up with TRBD2. The CDR3 is 14 residues long. Germline CDR1 SGHTA, CDR2 FQGNSA. V dropped 5 bases and J dropped 3; count of bases not matched to a gene: 3. Here the CDR3 reads CASSTSGRGYEQYF. CDR3 nucleotide sequence: TGTGCCAGCAGCACTAGCGGGAGAGGCTACGAGCAGTACTTC.

Notes on this clone: The same CDR3 can be traced to other DNA sequences in this sample. The chain couples TRBV4-1 to TRBJ2-7, with D possibly TRBD2 on 6 matching bases. The germline gives CDR1 MGHRA, CDR2 YSYEKL. The V gene lost 1 base and the J gene lost 2 bases, with 12 bases spanning the gap. The CDR3 runs 15 residues. CDR3 in DNA: TGCGCCAGCAGCCAAGTAGGGACTGGGACCTACGAGCAGTACTTC. It yields the protein CASSQVGTGTYEQYF.

This CDR3 reads CASSPIAEGYEQYF. CDR3 coding DNA: TGTGCCAGCTCACCAATCGCAGAGGGCTACGAGCAGTACTTC. The V gene is TRBV18, the J gene TRBJ2-7; D might be TRBD2 (5 bases). Deletions cut 2 bases from V and 3 bases from J, with 11 bases between. This CDR3 contains 14 residues. Germline lookup yields CDR1 KGHSH and CDR2 LQKENI.

This chain uses TRBV14 with TRBJ2-1, with 14 bases that match TRBD2. Per the germline V gene, CDR1 is SGHDN and CDR2 is FVKESK. J lost 7 bases, V lost 1 base, and 9 bases had no gene match. The CDR3 totals 18 residues. In DNA form, the CDR3 reads TGTGCCAGCAGCCAAGGTGTGGGACTAGCGGGAGCCATTAATGAGCAGTTCTTC. This encodes CASSQGVGLAGAINEQFF. The whole variable domain, remainder taken from reference TRBV14 and TRBJ2-1, is EAGVTQFPSHSVIEKGQTVTLRCDPISGHDNLYWYRRVMGKEIKFLLHFVKESKQDESGMPNNRFLAERTGGTYSTLKVQPAELEDSGVYFCASSQGVGLAGAINEQFFGPGTRLTVL.

The V and J genes are TRBV18 and TRBJ1-5; 8 nucleotides match TRBD1. Germline V gene lookup returns CDR1 KGHSH and CDR2 LQKENI. Germline trimming cut 3 bases from V and 7 bases from J; bases unmatched to any gene: 11. The CDR3 totals 16 residues. The CDR3 reads CASSPTVAGGRQPQHF. As DNA, the CDR3 is TGTGCCAGCTCACCGACCGTCGCAGGGGGCCGGCAGCCCCAGCATTTT.

This chain links TRBV18 with TRBJ2-4; 9 bases map to TRBD1. The CDR3 is 17 residues long. V was clipped by 0 bases and J by 7 bases; unmatched bases: 10. CDR1 and CDR2 (germline): KGHSH, LQKENI. DNA of the CDR3: TGTGCCAGCTCACCACCCGGGACAGGGTATTTGGGGAACATTCAGTACTTC. Translating it yields CASSPPGTGYLGNIQYF.

The gene calls are TRBV5-1 and TRBJ2-7; TRBD1 agrees at 9 bases. Germline V gene lookup returns CDR1 SGHRS and CDR2 YFSETQ. The V gene end was trimmed by 1 base and the J gene end by 5 bases; junction bases not matched to a gene: 4. The CDR3 length is 14 residues. The CDR3 sequence is CASSLRTGAHEQYF. The DNA for the CDR3 is TGCGCCAGCAGCTTGAGGACAGGGGCGCACGAGCAGTACTTC.

The chain carries TRBV6-5 and TRBJ1-2; 9 positions match TRBD1. The J segment lost 5 bases and the V segment lost 7 bases, leaving 5 bases of the junction unmatched. Germline V gene sequence: CDR1 MNHEY, CDR2 SVGAGI. CDR3 size: 13 residues. DNA for the CDR3: TGTGCCAGCAATACCGGGACAGGGTATGGCTACACCTTC. It encodes CASNTGTGYGYTF.

The chain recombines TRBV2 with TRBJ2-2; D might be TRBD1 (5 bases). The CDR3 length is 14 residues. Trimming took 7 bases from V and 4 from J, leaving 13 bases between them. Per the germline V gene, CDR1 is SNHLY and CDR2 is FYNNEI. DNA for the CDR3: TGTGCCAGCAAGGGGATTCTGACCACCGGGGAGCTGTTTTTT. It encodes CASKGILTTGELFF.

The rearrangement links TRBV23-1 to TRBJ2-2, with TRBD1 matching 9 bases. TRBV23-1 is given ORF status, its function remaining uncertain. The V segment lost 5 bases and the J segment 2 bases; nucleotides outside the gene matches: 6. The CDR3 has 16 amino acids. The CDR3 loop is CASSSYRGPNTGELFF. As DNA, the CDR3 is TGCGCCAGCAGTTCATACAGGGGGCCTAACACCGGGGAGCTGTTTTTT.

The chain couples TRBV6-4 to TRBJ1-5, with D perhaps TRBD1 (5 bases). The CDR3 is 13 residues long. CDR1 MRHNA and CDR2 SNTAGT come from the germline V gene. Deletions cut 5 bases from V and 3 bases from J, with 8 bases between. The CDR3 sequence is CASSPGINQPQHF. In nucleotides, the CDR3 is TGTGCCAGCAGTCCAGGGATCAATCAGCCCCAGCATTTT.

V usage is TRBV27 and J usage is TRBJ2-1, with 8 nucleotides matching TRBD2. Trimming took 4 bases from V and 4 from J; bases not matched to a gene: 3. The CDR3 contains 14 residues. Germline CDR1 MNHEY, CDR2 SMNVEV (reference sequence). CDR3 DNA sequence: TGTGCCAGCAGTTCGGGACTAGAGTACAATGAGCAGTTCTTC. It encodes CASSSGLEYNEQFF.

About this clone itself: Germline is not matched at one junction end, which may reflect a read error. V gene TRBV2 combines with J gene TRBJ2-7; TRBD1 aligns across 7 bases. The CDR3 contains 16 residues. The V gene's germline CDR1 is SNHLY and CDR2 FYNNEI. For the CDR3, the DNA is TGTGCCAGCAGCGAAGGGTACGGGGACAGAGCCTACGAGCAGTACTTC. It is translated as CASSEGYGDRAYEQYF.

The table lists this clone with a count of one. The V call is TRBV6-5, the J call TRBJ2-2, with TRBD2 matching over 10 bases. The CDR3 totals 14 residues. V lost 9 bases to trimming and J lost 6 bases; unmatched junction nucleotides: 7. The germline gives CDR1 MNHEY, CDR2 SVGAGI. In DNA form, the CDR3 reads TGTGCCAGATCTCTAGCGGGAGCCCCCGGGGAGCTGTTTTTT. Amino acids: CARSLAGAPGELFF.